The 2 T cell receptor beta chains below all came from one sample that was sequenced in a study of shared clonotypes between healthy human individuals. Assay used: immunoSEQ multiplex PCR; TCRdb lists only in-frame clones, some missing. The table has fewer than 1.8 million clones, around 98.5% seen once. The sequencing input was naive CD4+ T cells sorted from blood. Subset meaning: CD45RA+ positively selected. The origin of the receptors is a man aged 25-45 years in good health.

Only one count was recorded for this clone. This chain joins TRBV4-1 and TRBJ2-1, with D perhaps TRBD2 (6 bases). The germline V gene has CDR1 MGHRA and CDR2 YSYEKL. The CDR3 covers 14 residues. V lost 4 bases and J 11 bases, leaving 18 bases between the germline ends. CDR3 residues: CASSLIGSGEKQFF. The CDR3 region has the DNA TGCGCCAGCAGCCTCATAGGGTCGGGGGAGAAGCAGTTCTTC.

Comments on this clone: This sample also contains other DNA sequences that code for the same CDR3. The chain has TRBV27 and TRBJ1-1; D unresolved. The CDR3 contains 12 residues. CDR1 is MNHEY, CDR2 SMNVEV, per germline (reference sequence). Trimming pared 3 bases from V and 8 bases from J, leaving 10 bases between. The CDR3 sequence is CASSFRGTEAFF. CDR3 nucleotide sequence: TGTGCCAGCAGTTTCCGGGGTACCGAAGCTTTCTTT.